This T cell receptor beta chain is from a study of technical replicates of blood from several donors. The repertoire was sequenced with immunoSEQ multiplex PCR; TCRdb's copy has only in-frame clones and lacks some. The table includes about 59,000 clones, approximately 83% detected once. V was clipped by 4 bases and J by 6 bases, with 9 bases between them. The CDR3 contains 13 residues. CDR1 is SGHNT, CDR2 YENEEA, per germline. J is TRBJ2-2 and V is TRBV11-3; no clear D. Source material: PBMCs. This clonotype originated in a human donor in good health. Some clones in this sample may be carry-over from other donors' samples. The chain's CDR3 is CASSSPRSGELFF. The CDR3 DNA sequence: TGTGCCAGCAGCTCCCCCCGGTCCGGGGAGCTGTTTTTT.